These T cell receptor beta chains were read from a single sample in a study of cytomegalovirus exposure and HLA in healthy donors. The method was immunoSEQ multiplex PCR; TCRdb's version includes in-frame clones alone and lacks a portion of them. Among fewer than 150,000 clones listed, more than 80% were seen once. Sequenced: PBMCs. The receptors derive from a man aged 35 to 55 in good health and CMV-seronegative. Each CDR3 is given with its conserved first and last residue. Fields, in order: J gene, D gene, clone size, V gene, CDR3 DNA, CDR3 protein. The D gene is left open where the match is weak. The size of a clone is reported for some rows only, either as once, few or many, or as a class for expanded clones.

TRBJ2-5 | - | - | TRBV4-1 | TGCGCCAGCAGCCAAGGGACTGTCGAAGAGACCCAGTACTTC | CASSQGTVEETQYF
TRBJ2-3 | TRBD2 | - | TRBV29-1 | TGCAGCGTTGAGGGGGTGTCTAGCGGGAGCTTAGATACGCAGTATTTT | CSVEGVSSGSLDTQYF
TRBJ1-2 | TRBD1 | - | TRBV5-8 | TGTGCCAGCAGCTGGGGACAGGGGAATCGCTACACCTTC | CASSWGQGNRYTF
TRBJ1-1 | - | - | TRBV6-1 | TGTGCCAGCAGTGAAGCCGACGGAGACACTGAAGCTTTCTTT | CASSEADGDTEAFF
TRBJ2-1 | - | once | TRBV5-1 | TGCGCCAGCAGCTCTGCGGGGTCCTACAATGAGCAGTTCTTC | CASSSAGSYNEQFF
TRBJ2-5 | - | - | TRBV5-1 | TGCGCCAGCAGCTGGGGCCGTGAGGAGACCCAGTACTTC | CASSWGREETQYF
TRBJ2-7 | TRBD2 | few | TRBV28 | TGTGCCAGCAGATCTCGCGGGGGGGGGCCCTACGAGCAGTACTTC | CASRSRGGGPYEQYF
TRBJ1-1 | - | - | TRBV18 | TGTGCCAGCTCACCACCTTCGGGTGAGGGTGAAGCTTTCTTT | CASSPPSGEGEAFF
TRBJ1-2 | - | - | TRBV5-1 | TGCGCCAGCAGCTTGAGCCCGGTCCTCGCCAACTATGGCTACACCTTC | CASSLSPVLANYGYTF
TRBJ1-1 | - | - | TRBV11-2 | TGTGCCAGCAGCAGAGGAGGTTTGAACACTGAAGCTTTCTTT | CASSRGGLNTEAFF
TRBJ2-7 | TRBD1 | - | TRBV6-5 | TGTGCCAGCAGTTACTCGACTGGGACAGGGGGTCACGAGCAGTACTTC | CASSYSTGTGGHEQYF
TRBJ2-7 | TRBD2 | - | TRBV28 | TGTGCCAGCAGTTACGGACTAGCGGGAGGTTCCTACGAGCAGTACTTC | CASSYGLAGGSYEQYF
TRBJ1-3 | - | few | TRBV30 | TGTGCCTGGCAACAGGGCTCTGGAAACACCATATATTTT | CAWQQGSGNTIYF
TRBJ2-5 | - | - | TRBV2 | TGTGCCAGCAGCTCGGAGGCCCAGTACTTC | CASSSEAQYF
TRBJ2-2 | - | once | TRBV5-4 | TGTGCCAGCAGCACCATAGTTTCCGGGGAGCTGTTTTTT | CASSTIVSGELFF
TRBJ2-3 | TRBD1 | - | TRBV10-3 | TGTGCCATCAGCGACGGGACAGGTCCTACCCGGGATACGCAGTATTTT | CAISDGTGPTRDTQYF
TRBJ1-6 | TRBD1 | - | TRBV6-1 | TGTGCCAGCAGTGAAGTCGGCAGGGGGAATTCACCCCTCCACTTT | CASSEVGRGNSPLHF
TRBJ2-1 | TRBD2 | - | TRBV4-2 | TGTGCCAGCAGCCAAGTAGCGGGGGGTACCTACAATGAGCAGTTCTTC | CASSQVAGGTYNEQFF
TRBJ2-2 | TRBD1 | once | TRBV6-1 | TGTGCCAGCAGTGTCTCAGGACAGGTCTCCACCGGGGAGCTGTTTTTT | CASSVSGQVSTGELFF
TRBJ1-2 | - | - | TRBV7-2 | TGTGCCAGCAGCTTTACGTCTCCGGGGTATGGCTACACCTTC | CASSFTSPGYGYTF
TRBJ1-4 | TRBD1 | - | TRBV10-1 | TGCGCCAGCAGTGACCGGGACAGGGGCCCTGGTAATGAAAAACTGTTTTTT | CASSDRDRGPGNEKLFF
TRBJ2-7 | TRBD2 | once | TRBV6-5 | TGTGCCAGCAGTCGGACTAGCAGTACCTACGAGCAGTACTTC | CASSRTSSTYEQYF
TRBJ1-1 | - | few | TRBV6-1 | TGTGCCAGCACCTATGGGAGGGGGAACACTGAAGCTTTCTTT | CASTYGRGNTEAFF
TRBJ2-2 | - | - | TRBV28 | TGTGCCAGCAGTGGACAGCCGAACACCGGGGAGCTGTTTTTT | CASSGQPNTGELFF
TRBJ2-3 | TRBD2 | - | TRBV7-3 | TGTGCCAGCAAACTAGCGGGAGTTAGCACAGATACGCAGTATTTT | CASKLAGVSTDTQYF
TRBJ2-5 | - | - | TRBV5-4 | TGTGCCAGCCACACCCCTGACACACCAGGGAATGCCCAGTACTTC | CASHTPDTPGNAQYF
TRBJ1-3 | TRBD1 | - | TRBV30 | TGTGCCCAAAGACCGGACAGGTTAACTGGAAACACCATATATTTT | CAQRPDRLTGNTIYF
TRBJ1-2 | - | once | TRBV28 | TGTGCCAGCGGCGGGACCGGCTATGGCTACACCTTC | CASGGTGYGYTF
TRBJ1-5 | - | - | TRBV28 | TGTGCCAGCAGTTTTGGCAGGGGCGGACAGCCCCAGCATTTT | CASSFGRGGQPQHF
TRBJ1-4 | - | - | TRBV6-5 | TGTGCCAGCAGTTACTCTGGGGTGGGGGGAAAACTGTTTTTT | CASSYSGVGGKLFF
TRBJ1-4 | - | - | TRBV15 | TGTGCCACCAGCAGAGAGGGAGCCCGTGATGAAAAACTGTTTTTT | CATSREGARDEKLFF
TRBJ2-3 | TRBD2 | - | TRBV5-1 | TGCGCCAGCAGCTTTAGCGGGAGGGCCGGGGATACGCAGTATTTT | CASSFSGRAGDTQYF
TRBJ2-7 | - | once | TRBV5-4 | TGTGCCAGCAGCCCTAAGACAGGAACCTACGAGCAGTACTTC | CASSPKTGTYEQYF
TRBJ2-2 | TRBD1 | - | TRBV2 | TGTGCCAGCAGTCAACAGGGGGCCAACACCGGGGAGCTGTTTTTT | CASSQQGANTGELFF
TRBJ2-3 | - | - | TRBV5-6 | TGTGCCAGCAGCGGGACTGTCCCAGATACGCAGTATTTT | CASSGTVPDTQYF
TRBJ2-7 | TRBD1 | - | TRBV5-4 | TGTGCCAGCAGTACTTTGGACAGGAGCTCCTACGAGCAGTACTTC | CASSTLDRSSYEQYF
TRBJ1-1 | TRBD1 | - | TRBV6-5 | TGTGCCAGCAGCCGGACGACCGGGACAGGGTCTTTCTTT | CASSRTTGTGSFF
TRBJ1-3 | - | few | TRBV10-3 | TGTGCCATCAGAGAGGGCGGGGAAACCATATATTTT | CAIREGGETIYF
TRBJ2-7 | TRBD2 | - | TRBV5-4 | TGTGCCAGCAGCTGGCGGGCTAGCGGGAAATACGAGCAGTACTTC | CASSWRASGKYEQYF
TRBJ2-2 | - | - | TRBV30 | TGTGCCTGGAGTGTACAGGTGGGAATCGGGGAGCTGTTTTTT | CAWSVQVGIGELFF
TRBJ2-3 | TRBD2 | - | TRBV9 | TGTGCCAGCAGCGTAGGGGCGGGGGGGCAACAAGATACGCAGTATTTT | CASSVGAGGQQDTQYF
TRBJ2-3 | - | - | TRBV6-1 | TGTGCCAGCAGGCCTGGGGGGGCCGGAGATACGCAGTATTTT | CASRPGGAGDTQYF
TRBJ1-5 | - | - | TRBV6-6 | TGTGCCAGCTCAGGGGCTAGCAATCAGCCCCAGCATTTT | CASSGASNQPQHF
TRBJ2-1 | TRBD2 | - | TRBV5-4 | TGTGCCAGCAGCTTAACTAGCGGGGGCCATGAGCAGTTCTTC | CASSLTSGGHEQFF
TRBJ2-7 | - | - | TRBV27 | TGTGCCAGCAGTTGGCGGGACGGAGCCTACGAGCAGTACTTC | CASSWRDGAYEQYF
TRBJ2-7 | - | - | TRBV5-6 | TGTGCCAGCAGTCGACGCCAGGGGAGCTCCTACGAGCAGTACTTC | CASSRRQGSSYEQYF
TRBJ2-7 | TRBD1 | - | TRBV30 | TGTGCCGGGGACAGGGGCTACGAGCAGTACTTC | CAGDRGYEQYF
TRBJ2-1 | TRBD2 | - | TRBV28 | TGTGCCTCCGCGCGGGCGGGAGGGCCCTACAATGAGCAGTTCTTC | CASARAGGPYNEQFF
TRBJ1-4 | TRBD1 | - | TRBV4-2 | TGTGCCAGCAGCCAAGAGCAGCGACAGGGGGAAAAACTGTTTTTT | CASSQEQRQGEKLFF
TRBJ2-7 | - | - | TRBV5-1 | TGCGCCAGCAGCGCCCCCGAGGTCTACGAGCAGTACTTC | CASSAPEVYEQYF
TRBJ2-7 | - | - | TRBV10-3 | TGTGCCATCCACCTTCCGGAGGGGGCGCCTCGGGAGCAGTACTTC | CAIHLPEGAPREQYF
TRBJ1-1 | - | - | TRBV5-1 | TGCGCCAGCAGCTTGGCCCTAGGCACTGAAGCTTTCTTT | CASSLALGTEAFF
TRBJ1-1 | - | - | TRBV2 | TGTGCCAGCAGACAGGACGGATGGAACACTGAAGCTTTCTTT | CASRQDGWNTEAFF
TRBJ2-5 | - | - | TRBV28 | TGTGCCAGCAGCCCCCCAGGACAAGAGACCCAGTACTTC | CASSPPGQETQYF
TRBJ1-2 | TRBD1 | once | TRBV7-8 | TGTGCCAGCAGCTTAGAAGCCCCCGGGACAGGTTATGGCTACACCTTC | CASSLEAPGTGYGYTF